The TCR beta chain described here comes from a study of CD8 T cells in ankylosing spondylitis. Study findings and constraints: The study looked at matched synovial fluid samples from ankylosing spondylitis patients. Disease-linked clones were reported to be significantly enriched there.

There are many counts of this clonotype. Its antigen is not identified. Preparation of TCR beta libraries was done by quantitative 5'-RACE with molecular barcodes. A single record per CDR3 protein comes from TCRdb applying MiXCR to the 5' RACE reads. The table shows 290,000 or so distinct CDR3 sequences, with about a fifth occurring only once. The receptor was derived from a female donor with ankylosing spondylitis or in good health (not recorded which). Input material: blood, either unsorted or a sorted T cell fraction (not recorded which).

The CDR3 DNA follows: TGCAGTGCTAGAGCGCCGACTGAGGACGCACAGTATTTT. Translated, it gives CSARAPTEDAQYF. The chain has TRBV20-1 and TRBJ2-3; D not certain. Germline lookup yields CDR1 DFQATT and CDR2 SNEGSKA (reference sequence). Deletions cut 1 base from V and 12 bases from J, with 17 bases between. This CDR3 is built from 13 residues.